The sequence of this T cell receptor (beta chain) was determined in a study of blood T cell repertoires in COVID-19. Germline values: CDR1 KGHSH, CDR2 LQKENI. The ends lost 1 base at V and 10 bases at J; junction bases unmatched: 10. The CDR3 is 15 residues long. TCRdb keeps only in-frame clones here, not all; method: immunoSEQ multiplex PCR. The sample records 150,000 to 200,000 clones, nearly 80% being singletons. The sequence was collected from a man aged 55-75 years who had been exposed to COVID-19. Sequencing input: PBMCs or T cells enriched from blood (not recorded which). This chain uses TRBV18 with TRBJ2-1, with TRBD1 matching over 7 bases. CDR3 sequence: CASSPLRTGGEEQFF. The CDR3 bases are TGTGCCAGCTCACCACTTAGGACAGGCGGAGAAGAGCAGTTCTTC.